This is a list of T cell receptor beta chains from one sample in a study of blood T cell repertoires in COVID-19. The assay was immunoSEQ multiplex PCR, and TCRdb's table has in-frame clones only and misses some. Of 150,000 to 200,000 clones listed, about 76% are singletons. The sequencing sample was made of peripheral blood. The receptors shown here come from a woman aged 35 to 49 with COVID-19, enrolled during active disease. CDR3s include the opening cysteine and the closing phenylalanine or tryptophan. A D gene is named only where the DNA matches it firmly. Expanded clones get a size class; other rows say once, few or many, or leave the size out.

CDR3 length | J gene | clone size | D gene | V gene | CDR3 DNA | CDR3 protein
15 | TRBJ2-2 | - | TRBD2 | TRBV25-1 | TGTGCCAGCAGTGTAGCGGGGGGGAGCACCGGGGAGCTGTTTTTT | CASSVAGGSTGELFF
13 | TRBJ1-2 | - | TRBD1 | TRBV6-5 | TGTGCCAGCAGTTCGGGACAGGCGGATGGCTACACCTTC | CASSSGQADGYTF
14 | TRBJ2-3 | once | TRBD2 | TRBV2 | TGTGCCGGAGCGGGGGGCCTTAGCACAGATACGCAGTATTTT | CAGAGGLSTDTQYF
15 | TRBJ2-1 | - | TRBD2 | TRBV5-1 | TGCGCCAGCAGCCTCCCGGCGGGAGGGAACAATGAGCAGTTCTTC | CASSLPAGGNNEQFF
14 | TRBJ2-7 | - | - | TRBV6-5 | TGTGCCAGCAGAAGCCCCGCGACAGGCTACGAGCAGTACTTC | CASRSPATGYEQYF
14 | TRBJ1-1 | - | TRBD1 | TRBV5-4 | TGTGCCAGCAGCTCGGACAGGTGGAGCACTGAAGCTTTCTTT | CASSSDRWSTEAFF
14 | TRBJ2-7 | once | - | TRBV7-2 | TGTGCCAGCAGCTTAGGAGCTGAAGTAAACGAGCAGTACTTC | CASSLGAEVNEQYF
15 | TRBJ2-7 | - | TRBD2 | TRBV7-2 | TGTGCCAGCAGCTTAGTGGTAAGCGGGGCCTACGAGCAGTACTTC | CASSLVVSGAYEQYF
13 | TRBJ2-1 | - | - | TRBV5-1 | TGCGCCAGCACCAGGGACTCATACAATGAGCAGTTCTTC | CASTRDSYNEQFF
16 | TRBJ2-1 | - | TRBD1 | TRBV11-3 | TGTGCCAGCAGCTTAGGATGGACAGGGTCCTACAATGAGCAGTTCTTC | CASSLGWTGSYNEQFF
14 | TRBJ2-1 | - | TRBD2 | TRBV11-2 | TGTGCCAGCAGCTCGGGACTAGATTACAATGAGCAGTTCTTC | CASSSGLDYNEQFF
16 | TRBJ2-1 | - | TRBD2 | TRBV3-1/TRBV3-2 | TGTGCCAGCAGCCAAGATTGGCGGGGGTCCCACAATGAGCAGTTCTTC | CASSQDWRGSHNEQFF
15 | TRBJ1-2 | - | - | TRBV27 | TGTGCCAGCAGTTTAGGAGGGGCGGCGGGCTATGGCTACACCTTC | CASSLGGAAGYGYTF
15 | TRBJ2-4 | - | TRBD1 | TRBV13 | TGTGCCAGCAGATGGACAGGGCTAGCCAAAAACATTCAGTACTTC | CASRWTGLAKNIQYF
14 | TRBJ2-1 | - | - | TRBV3-1/TRBV3-2 | TGTGCCAGCAGCCAATACTTACAGGGCAATGAGCAGTTCTTC | CASSQYLQGNEQFF
17 | TRBJ2-1 | - | - | TRBV1 | TGCACCAGCAGCCATCCCAAAGAAGGTAGCGCCTACAATGAGCAGTTCTTC | CTSSHPKEGSAYNEQFF
15 | TRBJ2-2 | - | - | TRBV7-9 | TGTGCCAGCAGCCAGCCCACAGGGATAACCGGGGAGCTGTTTTTT | CASSQPTGITGELFF
15 | TRBJ1-4 | - | - | TRBV3-1/TRBV3-2 | TGTGCCAGCAGCCAAGCGGGGGGGACTAATGAAAAACTGTTTTTT | CASSQAGGTNEKLFF
16 | TRBJ1-4 | - | - | TRBV19 | TGTGCCAGTAGTATTTTAGGGGAGGCAACTAATGAAAAACTGTTTTTT | CASSILGEATNEKLFF
11 | TRBJ2-1 | few | TRBD1 | TRBV2 | TGTGCCAGCATGGTTTCGCAGGGGGAGTTCTTC | CASMVSQGEFF
13 | TRBJ1-1 | - | - | TRBV5-6 | TGTGCCAGCAGCTTGGGGGGAGTCGCTGAAGCTTTCTTT | CASSLGGVAEAFF
17 | TRBJ2-2 | - | TRBD1 | TRBV4-3 | TGCGCCAGCAGCCAAGGGATTGGGACAGGGAACACCGGGGAGCTGTTTTTT | CASSQGIGTGNTGELFF
15 | TRBJ1-1 | once | - | TRBV27 | TGTGCCAGCAGTTGGAACTTCGAGGATAACACTGAAGCTTTCTTT | CASSWNFEDNTEAFF
15 | TRBJ1-5 | - | - | TRBV4-1 | TGCGCCAGCAGCCAAGTTAGGCAGGGGAATCAGCCCCAGCATTTT | CASSQVRQGNQPQHF
15 | TRBJ1-5 | few | - | TRBV27 | TGTGCCAGCAGTGAGGGAAACGCGGGCAATCAGCCCCAGCATTTT | CASSEGNAGNQPQHF
13 | TRBJ2-7 | - | TRBD2 | TRBV7-9 | TGTGCCAGCACGTCGGGGGGGACCTACGAGCAGTACTTC | CASTSGGTYEQYF
14 | TRBJ1-2 | - | - | TRBV6-5 | TGTGCCAGCAGTTACTTAGGGACTCTCTATGGCTACACCTTC | CASSYLGTLYGYTF
15 | TRBJ1-6 | few | - | TRBV27 | TGTGCCAGCAGTTTTTCTCCGGGACCGGGGGGAACCCTCCACTTT | CASSFSPGPGGTLHF
16 | TRBJ1-2 | - | - | TRBV5-1 | TGCGCCAGCAGCTCGTTACCCCAGGCGAGGGCGGATGGCTACACCTTC | CASSSLPQARADGYTF
13 | TRBJ1-6 | many | - | TRBV7-8 | TGTGCCAGCAGAACCGCAGGGGATTCACCCCTCCACTTT | CASRTAGDSPLHF
19 | TRBJ2-6 | - | TRBD1 | TRBV5-4 | TGTGCCAGCAGGCTACAAGACAGGGTGAGGGTCTCTGGGGCCAACGTCCTGACTTTC | CASRLQDRVRVSGANVLTF
14 | TRBJ2-7 | - | TRBD1 | TRBV4-1 | TGCGCCAGCAGCCGAGGACAGGGGGCGGGCGAGCAGTACTTC | CASSRGQGAGEQYF
15 | TRBJ2-7 | few | TRBD1 | TRBV9 | TGTGCCAGCAGCGTAGGTGGGACAGGGACTTTCGAGCAGTACTTC | CASSVGGTGTFEQYF
16 | TRBJ2-5 | - | TRBD1 | TRBV7-9 | TGTGCCAGCAACGTATACCGGACAGGGTCGATAGAGACCCAGTACTTC | CASNVYRTGSIETQYF
16 | TRBJ2-7 | - | TRBD1 | TRBV7-8 | TGTGCCAGCAGCTTAGCATCGTCACAGGGGACCTACGAGCAGTACTTC | CASSLASSQGTYEQYF
13 | TRBJ1-1 | many | - | TRBV30 | TGTGCCGGGGTGGGGCTGGGAGGGGCTGAAGCTTTCTTT | CAGVGLGGAEAFF
15 | TRBJ1-4 | - | - | TRBV15 | TGTGCCACCAGCAGAGATGGGGAGGGCGTCGAAAAACTGTTTTTT | CATSRDGEGVEKLFF
16 | TRBJ2-5 | few | - | TRBV24-1 | TGTGCCACCAGTGAATCGGGGAAGGGGGAGCAAGAGACCCAGTACTTC | CATSESGKGEQETQYF
15 | TRBJ2-1 | - | TRBD2 | TRBV6-6 | TGTGCCAGCAGTTCCAGCGGGGGGTCTAACAATGAGCAGTTCTTC | CASSSSGGSNNEQFF
13 | TRBJ1-1 | - | - | TRBV7-2 | TGTGCCAGCAGCTTCAACTTGAACACTGAAGCTTTCTTT | CASSFNLNTEAFF
17 | TRBJ1-1 | - | TRBD1 | TRBV29-1 | TGCAGCCCCTCCGTCAGGGGGAGGACAGGCGGAAACACTGAAGCTTTCTTT | CSPSVRGRTGGNTEAFF
15 | TRBJ2-1 | - | TRBD1 | TRBV5-4 | TGTGCCAGCAGCTCCATCGGGACAGGGGGCAATGAGCAGTTCTTC | CASSSIGTGGNEQFF
12 | TRBJ1-1 | - | - | TRBV20-1 | TGCAGTGCTAGTAGCGGGCAGGGCAAAGCTTTCTTT | CSASSGQGKAFF
16 | TRBJ1-2 | - | TRBD1 | TRBV4-1 | TGCGCCAGCAGCCAACCTCTTGGACAGGGAAGAATTGGCTACACCTTC | CASSQPLGQGRIGYTF
14 | TRBJ1-1 | - | - | TRBV28 | TGTGCCAGCAGTTTACCAGGGGCGGATACTGAAGCTTTCTTT | CASSLPGADTEAFF
14 | TRBJ2-2 | - | - | TRBV5-1 | TGCGCCAGCAGCTTGGGGACTACCACCGGGGAGCTGTTTTTT | CASSLGTTTGELFF
13 | TRBJ1-1 | - | - | TRBV19 | TGTGCCAGTACAGGGCCCTTGAACACTGAAGCTTTCTTT | CASTGPLNTEAFF
15 | TRBJ2-7 | - | TRBD2 | TRBV19 | TGTGCCAGTAGTATCAAAACTAGCGGGACTACCGAGCAGTACTTC | CASSIKTSGTTEQYF
18 | TRBJ2-1 | - | TRBD2 | TRBV5-5 | TGTGCCAGCAGCTTGATACTAGCGGGGATACCTGGGAGCAATGAGCAGTTCTTC | CASSLILAGIPGSNEQFF
11 | TRBJ2-7 | - | - | TRBV10-1 | TGCGCCAGCAGTGATGGAGTTTCGCAGTACTTC | CASSDGVSQYF
16 | TRBJ2-4 | - | - | TRBV11-3 | TGTGCCAGCAGCCCCCGGTCCCCTAGCGTAGCAAACATTCAGTACTTC | CASSPRSPSVANIQYF
15 | TRBJ2-7 | - | TRBD1 | TRBV18 | TGTGCCAGCTCACTGACGTCCGGGACAGGGCCCGAGCAGTACTTC | CASSLTSGTGPEQYF
12 | TRBJ2-1 | - | - | TRBV12-3/TRBV12-4 | TGTGCCAGCAGTTTGGCTAGAAATGAGCAGTTCTTC | CASSLARNEQFF
15 | TRBJ2-7 | - | - | TRBV4-2 | TGTGCCAGCAGCCAAGACGGGGGGCGCTTCTACGAGCAGTACTTC | CASSQDGGRFYEQYF
16 | TRBJ2-2 | - | - | TRBV5-4 | TGTGCCAGCAGCCCGGTGAGTCCAGGGCCCACCGGGGAGCTGTTTTTT | CASSPVSPGPTGELFF
13 | TRBJ1-1 | - | - | TRBV2 | TGTGCCAGCAGCGAAGATCTAGGGTCGGGGGCTTTCTTT | CASSEDLGSGAFF
16 | TRBJ2-5 | few | - | TRBV7-6 | TGTGCCAGCAGCTTAACCGGATGGGGGGTTCAAGAGACCCAGTACTTC | CASSLTGWGVQETQYF